This entry lists 27 T cell receptor beta chains sequenced from one sample in a study of T cell responses to AZD1222 COVID-19 vaccine. Profiling relied on immunoSEQ multiplex PCR, and the TCRdb table lists in-frame clones only, not all of them. Of approximately 150,000 clones in the sample, 88% were seen once. The sample in question was peripheral blood, obtained on day 0 of AZD1222 vaccination. All receptors derive from an adult in good health.

The V call is TRBV6-5, the J call TRBJ1-5; 9 bases map to TRBD1. V lost 6 bases to trimming and J lost 3 bases; unmatched junction nucleotides: 3. Germline V gives CDR1 MNHEY, CDR2 SVGAGI. The CDR3 totals 14 residues. The CDR3 sequence: CASRTGGYNQPQHF. In DNA form, the CDR3 reads TGTGCCAGCAGGACAGGGGGGTACAATCAGCCCCAGCATTTT.

The J gene is TRBJ2-7, the V gene TRBV5-8, with TRBD1 matching 8 bases. CDR1 and CDR2 from the germline V gene are SGHTS and YDEGEE. V shed 10 bases and J 3 bases; nucleotides not matched to a gene: 9. This CDR3 contains 13 residues. The CDR3 coding sequence is TGTGCCGCCCGGGACAGGACTGGCTACGAGCAGTACTTC. Protein product: CAARDRTGYEQYF. Looking up the rest from reference TRBV5-8 and TRBJ2-7 gives the full variable domain: EAGVTQSPTHLIKTRGQQATLRCSPISGHTSVYWYQQALGLGLQFLLWYDEGEERNRGNFPPRFSGRQFPNYSSELNVNALELEDSALYLCAARDRTGYEQYFGPGTRLTVT.

V and J are TRBV7-2 and TRBJ1-2; D may be TRBD1 (6 bases). Germline assignment: CDR1 SGHTA and CDR2 FQGNSA. The CDR3 totals 15 residues. V was shortened by 4 bases and J by 8 bases, with 20 bases between the two germline ends. The CDR3 reads CASSSRQAPTWGYTF. The CDR3, as DNA: TGTGCCAGCAGCTCCCGACAGGCCCCAACGTGGGGCTACACCTTC.

The chain links TRBV2 to TRBJ1-3, with D possibly TRBD1 on 5 matching bases. CDR1 SNHLY and CDR2 FYNNEI come from the germline V gene. CDR3 length: 16 amino acids. V dropped 7 bases and J dropped 1 base, with 17 bases sitting between them. CDR3 protein: CASMDFWGGSGNTIYF. Here the CDR3 DNA reads TGTGCCAGCATGGATTTCTGGGGGGGTTCTGGAAACACCATATATTTT.

The chain joins TRBV6-9 to TRBJ2-7; 7 bases fit TRBD1. Germline V gives CDR1 MNHGY, CDR2 SVAAGI. The CDR3 is made up of 16 amino acids. Germline trimming cut 4 bases from V and 0 bases from J; bases unmatched to any gene: 9. For the CDR3, the DNA is TGTGCCAGCAGTTCCCGGACAGGACCGAGCTCCTACGAGCAGTACTTC. As protein: CASSSRTGPSSYEQYF.

The chain uses TRBV6-1 and TRBJ2-2, with TRBD2 matching 7 bases. CDR3 length: 15 residues. Germline assignment: CDR1 MNHNS and CDR2 SASEGT. With 2 bases clipped from V and 6 bases from J, the junction kept 6 bases outside the gene matches. The CDR3 region is CASSEHERGAGELFF. CDR3 bases: TGTGCCAGCAGTGAACATGAGCGGGGTGCCGGGGAGCTGTTTTTT.

The chain uses TRBV7-2 and TRBJ1-4; TRBD1 agrees at 11 bases. CDR3 length: 16 amino acids. CDR1 SGHTA and CDR2 FQGNSA come from the germline V gene. The J segment lost 8 bases and the V segment lost 4 bases, leaving 9 bases of the junction unmatched. The CDR3 region has the DNA TGTGCCAGCAGCTCCTCGTCGGGGACAGGGGGGGAAAAACTGTTTTTT. Translating it yields CASSSSSGTGGEKLFF. The whole variable domain, filled in from reference TRBV7-2 and TRBJ1-4, reads GAGVSQSPSNKVTEKGKDVELRCDPISGHTALYWYRQSLGQGLEFLIYFQGNSAPDKSGLPSDRFSAERTGGSVSTLTIQRTQQEDSAVYLCASSSSSGTGGEKLFFGSGTQLSVL.

A word on this clone: A read error may account for a junction end that differs from germline. This chain uses TRBV10-3 with TRBJ1-3; D not certain. Germline CDR1 is ENHRY and CDR2 is SYGVKD. The CDR3 length is 12 residues. CDR3 DNA sequence: TGTGCCATCAGTGAGGACCGGTTCGAGGAGAATTTT. Translation: CAISEDRFEENF.

This clone was recorded a few times. The chain recombines TRBV6-2 or TRBV6-3 with TRBJ1-2, with D perhaps matching TRBD1 (5 bases). There are 15 residues in the CDR3. V was clipped by 6 bases and J by 3 bases, with 17 bases between them. Germline lookup yields CDR1 MNHEY and CDR2 SVGEGT. CDR3 DNA sequence: TGTGCCAGCAGCTCGGGACGGCGCTTCGACTATGGCTACACCTTC. Amino acid sequence: CASSSGRRFDYGYTF.

The V gene is TRBV5-8, the J gene TRBJ1-2; D gene uncertain. CDR1 is SGHTS, CDR2 YDEGEE, per germline. The CDR3 runs to 14 residues. The V and J ends lost 1 base and 8 bases respectively, with 15 bases between them. The DNA of the CDR3 is TGTGCCAGCAGCTTGCCCCCCCCCAGCTGGGGCTACACCTTC. Protein: CASSLPPPSWGYTF.

V and J are TRBV30 and TRBJ1-1; D gene unclear. This CDR3 is 13 amino acids long. Germline loops: CDR1 GTSNPN, CDR2 SVGIG (reference sequence). V lost 5 bases and J lost 7, with 17 bases in between. Written as DNA, the CDR3 is TGTGCCTGGCTAAAGAGCGGTGCCATTGAAGCTTTCTTT. Residues: CAWLKSGAIEAFF.

This chain uses TRBV28 with TRBJ1-1; D unclear. V was shortened by 2 bases and J by 7 bases, with 8 bases between the two germline ends. Per the germline V gene, CDR1 is MDHEN and CDR2 is SYDVKM. The CDR3 contains 12 residues. Here the CDR3 reads CASSLGQFEAFF. Written as DNA, the CDR3 is TGTGCCAGCAGTTTAGGCCAGTTTGAAGCTTTCTTT.

This clone appeared once. The rearrangement uses TRBV6-2 or TRBV6-3 and TRBJ2-7; TRBD2 aligns across 10 bases. CDR3 size: 16 residues. J lost 2 bases, V lost 4 bases, and 8 bases had no gene match. Germline CDR1 MNHEY, CDR2 SVGEGT. CDR3 loop: CASSSSGSGAPYEQYF. For the CDR3, the DNA is TGTGCCAGCAGTTCTAGCGGGAGCGGAGCCCCCTACGAGCAGTACTTC.

A remark on this clone: This same CDR3 is encoded by further DNA sequences in the sample. The chain links TRBV19 to TRBJ2-2, with D hard to call. This CDR3 has 16 residues. Trimming took off 1 base at V and 0 bases at J, with 9 bases between the two ends. Germline CDR1 LNHDA, CDR2 SQIVND (reference sequence). Here the CDR3 reads CASSIARLTNTGELFF. The DNA for the CDR3 is TGTGCCAGTAGTATAGCCCGCTTAACGAACACCGGGGAGCTGTTTTTT.

This clone appeared a single time. V usage is TRBV19 and J usage is TRBJ1-1; tentatively, D is TRBD1 (5 bases). The CDR3 covers 12 residues. Germline CDR1 LNHDA, CDR2 SQIVND (reference sequence). V was pared by 5 bases and J by 11 bases, with 15 bases between. The chain's CDR3 is CASSSTPRGAFF. The CDR3, as DNA: TGTGCCAGTAGTTCAACCCCTCGGGGGGCTTTCTTT.

The J gene is TRBJ2-7, the V gene TRBV29-1, with D perhaps given as TRBD1 or TRBD2 (6 bases each). Germline CDR1 SQVTM, CDR2 ANQGSEA. Trimming shortened V by 1 base and J by 5 bases, and 12 bases separated the two germline ends. The CDR3 runs 13 residues. The CDR3 region is CSVEGRGADEQYF. CDR3 nucleotide sequence: TGCAGCGTTGAAGGGAGGGGGGCGGACGAGCAGTACTTC.

This clone turned up a few times. The CDR3, as DNA: TGTGCCAGCAAGCGGGACTCCTACGAGCAGTACTTC. This encodes CASKRDSYEQYF. The chain recombines TRBV2 with TRBJ2-7, with 7 bases fitting TRBD2. CDR3 length: 12 residues. Germline V gene data show CDR1 as SNHLY and CDR2 as FYNNEI. V lost 7 bases and J lost 0; bases outside the gene matches: 0.

The J gene is TRBJ1-2, the V gene TRBV6-5; weak D call: TRBD1 (6 bases). Germline CDR1 and CDR2: MNHEY and SVGAGI. V lost 2 bases, J lost 8 bases, and 12 bases lay in between. CDR3 length: 13 amino acids. The CDR3 loop is CASSYQTGSGYTF. The DNA of the CDR3 is TGTGCCAGCAGTTACCAGACAGGATCCGGCTACACCTTC.

The CDR3 DNA reads TGTGCCAGCAGTTCTAAGGACAGGGGTAGAGCTAACTATGGCTACACCTTC. Translating it yields CASSSKDRGRANYGYTF. The J gene is TRBJ1-2, the V gene TRBV27; 9 bases align to TRBD1. CDR3 length: 17 amino acids. Germline V gene lookup returns CDR1 MNHEY and CDR2 SMNVEV (reference sequence). J gave up 0 bases and V 4 bases, and 9 bases lay outside the gene matches.

The chain joins TRBV6-1 to TRBJ1-2; a possible D gene is TRBD1 (6 bases). This CDR3 contains 13 residues. CDR1 is MNHNS and CDR2 is SASEGT in the germline V gene. Trimming pared 3 bases from V and 6 bases from J, leaving 11 bases between. This chain's CDR3 is CASSDLGADGYTF. The CDR3 DNA follows: TGTGCCAGCAGTGATTTGGGGGCTGATGGCTACACCTTC.

This clone was detected once. The chain links TRBV7-2 to TRBJ2-2; 7 nucleotides line up with TRBD1. The length of the CDR3 is 15 residues. Germline trimming cut 5 bases from V and 1 base from J; bases unmatched to any gene: 4. Germline V gene sequence: CDR1 SGHTA, CDR2 FQGNSA. The CDR3 region is CASSAWTGNTGELFF. The CDR3 region has the DNA TGTGCCAGCAGCGCATGGACAGGGAACACCGGGGAGCTGTTTTTT.

The chain joins TRBV7-8 to TRBJ1-5, with no clear D. Trimming took 5 bases from V and 2 from J, leaving 10 bases between them. The CDR3 runs 14 residues. The germline V gene encodes CDR1 SGHVS and CDR2 FQNEAQ. In DNA, the CDR3 is TGTGCCAGCAGCCTGGGCGGGGGCAATCAGCCCCAGCATTTT. Protein product: CASSLGGGNQPQHF. The full variable domain, completed using reference TRBV7-8 and TRBJ1-5, is GAGVSQSPRYKVAKRGQDVALRCDPISGHVSLFWYQQALGQGPEFLTYFQNEAQLDKSGLPSDRFFAERPEGSVSTLKIQRTQQEDSAVYLCASSLGGGNQPQHFGDGTRLSIL.

The V call is TRBV11-2, the J call TRBJ2-5; D possibly corresponds to TRBD2 (6 bases). CDR1 and CDR2 (germline): SGHAT, FQNNGV. The V end lost 1 base, the J end lost 5 bases, and 14 bases lay between the germline ends. The CDR3 has 15 residues. The CDR3 nucleotides read TGTGCCAGCAGCTTAGTTATGGGACGGGGGGAGACCCAGTACTTC. This sequence encodes CASSLVMGRGETQYF.

The chain couples TRBV7-9 to TRBJ2-7; TRBD2 matches at 10 bases. CDR1 and CDR2 (germline): SEHNR, FQNEAQ (reference sequence). CDR3 length equals 14 residues. The ends lost 1 base at V and 6 bases at J; junction bases unmatched: 3. Written as DNA, the CDR3 is TGTGCCAGCAGCTTAGAGCGGGAGGGCCCCGAGCAGTACTTC. This sequence encodes CASSLEREGPEQYF.

The chain is built from TRBV5-6 and TRBJ2-7; 8 bases align to TRBD2. V was pared by 3 bases and J by 5 bases, with 7 bases of the junction left unmatched. The germline CDR1 and CDR2 sequences are SGHDT and YYEEEE. The CDR3 sequence is 14 residues long. Written as DNA, the CDR3 is TGTGCCAGCAGCTCGGGACTAGAGGTCCACGAGCAGTACTTC. It yields the protein CASSSGLEVHEQYF.

This chain joins TRBV19 and TRBJ2-7, with 8 bases aligning to TRBD1. The J segment lost 2 bases and the V segment lost 5 bases, leaving 5 bases of the junction unmatched. Germline values: CDR1 LNHDA, CDR2 SQIVND (reference sequence). The CDR3 is 14 residues long. The CDR3 sequence: CASSSQGGPYEQYF. CDR3 nucleotides: TGTGCCAGTAGTTCACAGGGGGGCCCCTACGAGCAGTACTTC.

V usage is TRBV9 and J usage is TRBJ2-3; D assignment may be TRBD1 or TRBD2 (5 bases each). Trimming stripped 0 bases from V and 6 bases from J, with 8 bases between. Per germline, CDR1 SGDLS and CDR2 YYNGEE. This CDR3 comprises 13 residues. The CDR3 here is CASSVDWGDTQYF. The CDR3 coding sequence is TGTGCCAGCAGCGTAGATTGGGGGGATACGCAGTATTTT.